The 20 T cell receptor beta chains listed next were all sequenced from one sample in a study of human T cells and chemical hapten exposure. Time point indicated: patch test 3, about 24 weeks after DPC sensitization. Treatment of the sample: therapeutic diphenylcyclopropenone sensitization with weekly scalp DPC. Each CDR3 protein gets one entry after TCRdb re-called the RACE reads with MiXCR. The table includes 190,000 or so distinct CDR3 sequences, under 25% detected once. The sequences come from whole blood, collected in connection with sensitization to the hapten diphenylcyclopropenone (DPC). Source of these receptors: a woman aged 40 to 50 with alopecia areata. Some clones in this sample may be carry-over from other donors' samples.

This clonotype was found a few times. V is TRBV4-2 and J is TRBJ1-5, with 7 bases matching TRBD1. CDR1 is LGHNA, CDR2 YNFKEQ, per germline. The CDR3 is made up of 16 amino acids. Unmatched junction bases numbered 9, after V lost 2 bases and J lost 5 bases. CDR3 sequence: CASSQSYAGGDQPQHF. The CDR3 bases are TGTGCCAGCAGCCAATCTTATGCAGGGGGTGATCAGCCCCAGCATTTT.

The chain joins TRBV6-2 or TRBV6-3 to TRBJ1-1, with a possible D match to TRBD1 (5 bases). Germline CDR1 is MNHEY and CDR2 is SVGEGT. The CDR3 length is 16 residues. Trimming took off 5 bases at V and 4 bases at J, with 20 bases between the two ends. The chain's CDR3 is CASSRWAGTPITEAFF. DNA of the CDR3: TGTGCCAGCAGTCGATGGGCCGGGACTCCTATCACTGAAGCTTTCTTT.

The chain recombines TRBV12-3 or TRBV12-4 with TRBJ1-2, with 7 bases identical to TRBD1. This CDR3 has 14 amino acids. V was clipped by 3 bases and J by 8 bases; unmatched bases: 9. In nucleotides, the CDR3 is TGTGCCAGCAGTTTGGGGGGACAGTTAGGAGGCTACACCTTC. Its protein is CASSLGGQLGGYTF.

This clonotype was counted ten times or more. This chain joins TRBV2 and TRBJ2-1; tentatively, D is TRBD1 or TRBD2 (6 bases each). This CDR3 spans 16 amino acids. The V gene's germline CDR1 is SNHLY and CDR2 FYNNEI. V was clipped by 2 bases and J by 7 bases, with 18 bases between them. The CDR3 DNA is TGTGCCAGCAGTGAATGGGGGGCTAGCGCTAGGAATGAGCAGTTCTTC. It encodes CASSEWGASARNEQFF.

J is TRBJ2-1 and V is TRBV20-1; 13 bases match TRBD2. The ends lost 5 bases at V and 9 bases at J; junction bases unmatched: 13. This CDR3 has 16 amino acids. CDR1 and CDR2 (germline): DFQATT, SNEGSKA (reference sequence). Written as DNA, the CDR3 is TGCAGTGCTCGGCCCCCGGGACTAGCGGGGTACGGTGAGCAGTTCTTC. It encodes CSARPPGLAGYGEQFF.

This clonotype occurred a few times. This rearrangement joins TRBV28 to TRBJ2-7; D might be TRBD2 (5 bases). V lost 5 bases to trimming and J lost 2 bases, with 16 bases between them. Germline assignment: CDR1 MDHEN and CDR2 SYDVKM. The CDR3 length is 15 residues. CDR3 DNA: TGTGCCAGCAGTCCACCATCGAGGGCAGCCTACGAGCAGTACTTC. This gives the protein CASSPPSRAAYEQYF.

The genes are TRBV24-1 and TRBJ1-5; tentatively, D is TRBD1 (5 bases). Between the trimmed V and J ends, which lost 1 base and 4 bases, there was a span of 13 bases. This CDR3 has 16 amino acids. From germline, CDR1 is KGHDR and CDR2 SFDVKD. The CDR3 coding sequence is TGTGCCACCAGTGATTTCTCTCAGGGAATAAATCAGCCCCAGCATTTT. Its translation is CATSDFSQGINQPQHF.

The rearrangement links TRBV12-3 or TRBV12-4 to TRBJ1-3; a possible D gene is TRBD1 (6 bases). CDR3 length: 13 residues. V was trimmed by 3 bases and J by 14 bases, leaving 17 bases between them. The CDR3 DNA reads TGTGCCAGCAGTTTTCAGAAGGGACGACAGGTATATTTT. The encoded protein is CASSFQKGRQVYF.

This chain connects TRBV7-2 to TRBJ2-7; no definite D call. V shed 5 bases and J shed 1 base, with 6 bases lying between them. Looked up from germline, CDR1 is SGHTA and CDR2 is FQGNSA. The CDR3 has 12 amino acids. The CDR3 DNA reads as TGTGCCAGCAGCCCTCGGTCCTACGAGCAGTACTTC. Translation: CASSPRSYEQYF.

This clonotype was seen a handful of times. The chain uses TRBV6-2 or TRBV6-3 and TRBJ1-5; TRBD1 agrees at 8 bases. This CDR3 contains 15 residues. Trimming removed 6 bases from V and 2 bases from J; junction bases left unmatched: 6. Germline V gives CDR1 MNHEY, CDR2 SVGEGT. Here the CDR3 reads CASSPRGQGNQPQHF. For the CDR3, the DNA is TGTGCCAGCAGCCCCAGGGGGCAGGGCAATCAGCCCCAGCATTTT.

This clonotype was counted a few times. This chain uses TRBV6-5 with TRBJ1-2; unclear D gene. Per germline, CDR1 MNHEY and CDR2 SVGAGI. The V and J ends lost 6 bases and 7 bases respectively, with 12 bases between them. This CDR3 spans 12 amino acids. The CDR3 nucleotides are TGTGCCAGCAGCAATGACCGCATTGGCTACACCTTC. Its translation is CASSNDRIGYTF.

The chain employs TRBV18 and TRBJ1-1; TRBD1 matches at 7 bases. Germline V gives CDR1 KGHSH, CDR2 LQKENI. V lost 10 bases and J lost 1; bases outside the gene matches: 21. This CDR3 is built from 18 residues. The CDR3 is CATSSALYRGSANTEAFF. The CDR3 nucleotides are TGTGCCACCTCCTCGGCCCTGTACAGGGGAAGCGCGAACACTGAAGCTTTCTTT.

The V gene is TRBV5-5, the J gene TRBJ2-7, with D perhaps TRBD1 or TRBD2 (5 bases each). Looked up from germline, CDR1 is SGHKS and CDR2 is YYEKEE (reference sequence). The V and J ends lost 4 bases and 4 bases respectively, with 18 bases between them. This CDR3 has 15 residues. The chain's CDR3 is CASSGPFEGFYEQYF. The DNA for the CDR3 is TGTGCCAGCAGCGGCCCCTTCGAGGGGTTTTACGAGCAGTACTTC.

This clonotype was seen only a few times. This chain uses TRBV28 with TRBJ1-5, with a tentative D call TRBD1 (5 bases). Germline loops: CDR1 MDHEN, CDR2 SYDVKM. This CDR3 has 12 residues. V lost 6 bases and J lost 4, with 7 bases in between. The CDR3 bases are TGTGCCAGCAGGGCAGGGAATCAGCCCCAGCATTTT. This translates into CASRAGNQPQHF.

This clonotype was seen more than once but under ten times. V and J are TRBV7-2 and TRBJ2-3; 7 bases fit TRBD2. Looked up from germline, CDR1 is SGHTA and CDR2 is FQGNSA. The V segment lost 1 base and the J segment 2 bases; nucleotides outside the gene matches: 3. The length of the CDR3 is 15 residues. CDR3 in amino acids: CASSLVGGVTDTQYF. CDR3 coding DNA: TGTGCCAGCAGCTTAGTGGGGGGGGTCACAGATACGCAGTATTTT.

This clonotype was seen a single time. The V gene is TRBV4-2, the J gene TRBJ2-4; possibly TRBD1 for D (7 bases). This CDR3 has 20 amino acids. The germline V gene encodes CDR1 LGHNA and CDR2 YNFKEQ. V lost 3 bases and J lost 0, with 24 bases in between. CDR3 sequence: CASSQAPAEGAFLAKNIQYF. CDR3 coding DNA: TGTGCCAGCAGCCAGGCCCCAGCGGAGGGGGCATTTCTAGCCAAAAACATTCAGTACTTC.

There are many counts of this clonotype. The chain has TRBV6-6 and TRBJ1-5; weak D call: TRBD1 (6 bases). Germline loops: CDR1 MNHNY, CDR2 SVGAGI (reference sequence). The CDR3 is 15 amino acids. The V and J ends lost 7 bases and 6 bases respectively, with 19 bases between them. In DNA form, the CDR3 reads TGTGCCAGCACAAACCCACAGGGAGCGGTTCAGCCCCAGCATTTT. This gives the protein CASTNPQGAVQPQHF.

This clonotype was recorded a few times. CDR3 sequence (DNA): TGCGCCAGCGAAGATGGCGGGAGTGGTACGATTGAGCAGTTCTTC. Translation gives CASEDGGSGTIEQFF. The V gene is TRBV5-1, the J gene TRBJ2-1, with 7 bases identical to TRBD2. The CDR3 is 15 amino acids. Trimming took 7 bases from V and 9 from J; bases not matched to a gene: 16. The germline CDR1 and CDR2 sequences are SGHRS and YFSETQ.

In its sample, this clonotype was seen a few times. The CDR3 protein is CASSFVDRSYEQYF. The CDR3 DNA follows: TGTGCCAGCAGTTTTGTCGACAGGTCCTACGAGCAGTACTTC. The chain joins TRBV28 to TRBJ2-7; the D gene is possibly TRBD1 (6 bases). The CDR3 is 14 amino acids. V was trimmed by 3 bases and J by 1 base, leaving 10 bases between them. CDR1 is MDHEN, CDR2 SYDVKM, per germline.

This clonotype was detected only a few times. The chain couples TRBV7-9 to TRBJ2-7, with D perhaps given as TRBD1 or TRBD2 (5 bases each). Trimming removed 2 bases from V and 2 bases from J, with 13 bases in between. Germline CDR1 and CDR2: SEHNR and FQNEAQ (reference sequence). The CDR3 length is 15 residues. The CDR3 bases are TGTGCCAGCAGCTTATCCGGGGCCACACCCTACGAGCAGTACTTC. It codes for CASSLSGATPYEQYF.